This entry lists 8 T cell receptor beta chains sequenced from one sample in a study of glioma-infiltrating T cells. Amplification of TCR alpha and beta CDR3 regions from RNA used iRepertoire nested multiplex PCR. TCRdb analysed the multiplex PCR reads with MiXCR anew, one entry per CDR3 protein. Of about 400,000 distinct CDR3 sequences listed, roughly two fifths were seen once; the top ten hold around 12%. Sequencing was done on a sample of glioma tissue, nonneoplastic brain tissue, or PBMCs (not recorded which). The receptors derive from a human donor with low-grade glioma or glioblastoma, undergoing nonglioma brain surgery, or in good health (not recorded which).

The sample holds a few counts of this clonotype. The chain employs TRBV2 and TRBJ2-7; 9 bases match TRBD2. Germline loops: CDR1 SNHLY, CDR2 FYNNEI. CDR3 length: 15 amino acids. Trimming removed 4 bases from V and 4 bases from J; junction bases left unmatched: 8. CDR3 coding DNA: TGTGCCAGCAGTGCGGACCGACTAGCGGTTTACGAGCAGTACTTC. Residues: CASSADRLAVYEQYF.

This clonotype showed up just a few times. CDR3 coding DNA: TGTGCCAGCAGCAGGACTACACATGAGCAGTTCTTC. Its translation is CASSRTTHEQFF. The V call is TRBV7-9, the J call TRBJ2-1; tentative D call: TRBD2 (6 bases). The germline gives CDR1 SEHNR, CDR2 FQNEAQ (reference sequence). The length of the CDR3 is 12 residues. V was trimmed by 5 bases and J by 8 bases, leaving 10 bases between them. Full variable domain (missing parts from reference TRBV7-9 and TRBJ2-1): DTGVSQNPRHKITKRGQNVTFRCDPISEHNRLYWYRQTLGQGPEFLTYFQNEAQLEKSRLLSDRFSAERPKGSFSTLEIQRTEQGDSAMYLCASSRTTHEQFFGPGTRLTVL.

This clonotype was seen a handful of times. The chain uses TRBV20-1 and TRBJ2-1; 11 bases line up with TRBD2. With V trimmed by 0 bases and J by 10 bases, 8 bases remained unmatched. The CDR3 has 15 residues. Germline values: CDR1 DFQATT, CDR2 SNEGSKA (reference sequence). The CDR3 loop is CSARDRLAGRGEQFF. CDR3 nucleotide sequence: TGCAGTGCTAGAGATCGACTAGCGGGAAGGGGCGAGCAGTTCTTC.

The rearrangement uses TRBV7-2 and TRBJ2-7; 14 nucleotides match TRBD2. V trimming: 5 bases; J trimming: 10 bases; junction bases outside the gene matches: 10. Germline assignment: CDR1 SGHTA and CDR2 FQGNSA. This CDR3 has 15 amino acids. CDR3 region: CASSARLAGGMEQYF. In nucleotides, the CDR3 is TGTGCCAGCAGCGCACGACTAGCGGGAGGGATGGAACAGTACTTC.

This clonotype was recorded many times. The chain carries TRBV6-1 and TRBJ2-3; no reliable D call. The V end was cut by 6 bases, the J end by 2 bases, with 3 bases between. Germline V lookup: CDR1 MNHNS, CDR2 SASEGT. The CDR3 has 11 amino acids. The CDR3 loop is CASRTTDTQYF. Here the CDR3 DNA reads TGTGCCAGCAGGACCACAGATACGCAGTATTTT.

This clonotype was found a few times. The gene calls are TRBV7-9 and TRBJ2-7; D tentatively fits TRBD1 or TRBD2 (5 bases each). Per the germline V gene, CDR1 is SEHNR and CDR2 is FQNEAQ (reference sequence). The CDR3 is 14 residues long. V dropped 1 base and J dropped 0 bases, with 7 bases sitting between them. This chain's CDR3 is CASSLEGSSYEQYF. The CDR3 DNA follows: TGTGCCAGCAGCTTAGAGGGGAGCTCCTACGAGCAGTACTTC.

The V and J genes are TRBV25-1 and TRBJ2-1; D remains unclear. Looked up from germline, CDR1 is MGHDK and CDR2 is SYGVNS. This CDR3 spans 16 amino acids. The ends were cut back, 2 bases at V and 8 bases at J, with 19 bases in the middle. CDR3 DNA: TGTGCCAGCAGTGAACCGAACGCGTTTGATTTACATGAGCAGTTCTTC. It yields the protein CASSEPNAFDLHEQFF.

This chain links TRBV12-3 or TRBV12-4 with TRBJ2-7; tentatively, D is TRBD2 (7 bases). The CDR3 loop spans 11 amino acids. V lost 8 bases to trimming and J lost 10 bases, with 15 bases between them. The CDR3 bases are TGTGCCAGCTGGGGTAGGGGGGGACAGTACTTC. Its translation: CASWGRGGQYF.